Listed here are 2 T cell receptor beta chains from one sample, sequenced in a study of cytomegalovirus exposure and HLA in healthy donors. Vbeta (60) and Jbeta (13) primers were used in the PCR. Some clones are missing from TCRdb's copy, which holds only in-frame ones; the method was immunoSEQ multiplex PCR. The table includes about 94,000 clones, approximately 66% detected once. Material: PBMCs. These TCRs come from a man aged 30 to 39 in good health and CMV-seronegative.

In its sample, this clone was seen once. This chain uses TRBV27 with TRBJ2-5; D is undetermined. The V end was cut by 5 bases, the J end by 1 base, with 8 bases between. This CDR3 region has 13 residues. Germline V gives CDR1 MNHEY, CDR2 SMNVEV (reference sequence). This chain's CDR3 is CASSPESQETQYF. In nucleotides, the CDR3 is TGTGCCAGCAGTCCTGAGTCCCAAGAGACCCAGTACTTC.

The V and J genes are TRBV6-1 and TRBJ2-7; 13 positions match TRBD2. With 4 bases clipped from V and 0 bases from J, the junction kept 9 bases outside the gene matches. This CDR3 comprises 18 residues. The germline V gene has CDR1 MNHNS and CDR2 SASEGT. The CDR3 protein is CASSVMGLAGSPSYEQYF. CDR3 DNA sequence: TGTGCCAGCAGTGTCATGGGACTAGCGGGATCCCCCTCCTACGAGCAGTACTTC.